This paragraph reports one T cell receptor (beta chain). This sample was taken from a study of OX40 agonist ivuxolimab in advanced cancers. Clones were sequenced by immunoSEQ multiplex PCR, and TCRdb holds only the in-frame ones, with some missing. Found here are some 90,000 clones, around 90% of them singletons; the top ten hold 3.4%. Trimming took off 4 bases at V and 2 bases at J, with 14 bases between the two ends. The CDR3 totals 15 residues. Germline V gene lookup returns CDR1 SGHRS and CDR2 YFSETQ. J is TRBJ2-3 and V is TRBV5-1; the D gene is possibly TRBD2 (7 bases). This specimen consisted of CD4+ or CD8+ T cells sorted from blood, obtained in a trial of the OX40 agonist ivuxolimab. The sequence derives from an adult with an advanced solid tumor such as melanoma, head and neck, liver or kidney cancer. This CDR3 is CASSLEGGVTDTQYF. CDR3 in DNA: TGCGCCAGCAGCCTAGAGGGGGGGGTCACAGATACGCAGTATTTT.